The 6 T cell receptor beta chains given below trace back to one sample, sequenced in a study of blood T cell repertoires in COVID-19. The assay was immunoSEQ multiplex PCR, and TCRdb's table has in-frame clones only and misses some. The table shows 180,000 or so clones, with approximately 85% occurring only once. Sequencing input: peripheral blood. All receptors derive from a woman over 75 with acute or convalescent COVID-19.

The chain couples TRBV9 to TRBJ2-3, with 8 bases matching TRBD2. Germline lookup yields CDR1 SGDLS and CDR2 YYNGEE. CDR3 size: 13 residues. With 6 bases clipped from V and 1 base from J, the junction kept 1 base outside the gene matches. The CDR3 here is CASTRGGTDTQYF. CDR3 sequence (DNA): TGTGCCAGCACGCGGGGGGGCACAGATACGCAGTATTTT.

V gene TRBV4-3 combines with J gene TRBJ2-1; TRBD1 matches 8 bases. Trimming took 1 base from V and 9 from J; bases not matched to a gene: 8. Germline CDR1 LGHNA, CDR2 YSLEER. The CDR3 length is 15 residues. CDR3 in amino acids: CASSQGDRGRLEQFF. The CDR3 bases are TGCGCCAGCAGCCAAGGCGACAGGGGCCGGCTTGAGCAGTTCTTC.

The chain joins TRBV3-1 (or the pseudogene TRBV3-2) to TRBJ1-1; 7 bases fit TRBD1. The V and J ends lost 4 bases and 7 bases, in that order; junction bases with no gene match: 6. CDR3 length: 13 residues. Germline V gene data show CDR1 as LGHDT and CDR2 as YNNKEL (reference sequence). The CDR3, as DNA: TGTGCCAGCAGCCGGAGGGGGGACAGTGAAGCTTTCTTT. Protein sequence: CASSRRGDSEAFF.

The chain has TRBV2 and TRBJ1-1; a possible D gene is TRBD1 (5 bases). The germline V and J ends were trimmed by 0 bases and 7 bases, with 9 bases remaining between them. The CDR3 sequence is 13 residues long. Germline V gene data show CDR1 as SNHLY and CDR2 as FYNNEI. CDR3 residues: CASSEAGVGEAFF. The CDR3 DNA reads as TGTGCCAGCAGTGAAGCAGGGGTTGGTGAAGCTTTCTTT.

This clone is a singleton in its sample. The rearrangement links TRBV9 to TRBJ1-2; D is possibly TRBD1 (5 bases). From germline, CDR1 is SGDLS and CDR2 YYNGEE. CDR3 length: 16 residues. V lost 0 bases and J 0 bases, leaving 12 bases between the germline ends. For the CDR3, the DNA is TGTGCCAGCAGCGTAGAGGGGCTTCCAGCTAACTATGGCTACACCTTC. Its protein product is CASSVEGLPANYGYTF.

This clone was detected only a few times. This rearrangement joins TRBV7-9 to TRBJ2-5, with D perhaps matching TRBD1 (5 bases). Germline V gene sequence: CDR1 SEHNR, CDR2 FQNEAQ (reference sequence). The V end lost 5 bases, the J end lost 5 bases, and 15 bases lay between the germline ends. This CDR3 contains 14 residues. CDR3 DNA: TGTGCCAGCAGCCCTTTGACCCAGGGCGAGACCCAGTACTTC. This codes for CASSPLTQGETQYF.